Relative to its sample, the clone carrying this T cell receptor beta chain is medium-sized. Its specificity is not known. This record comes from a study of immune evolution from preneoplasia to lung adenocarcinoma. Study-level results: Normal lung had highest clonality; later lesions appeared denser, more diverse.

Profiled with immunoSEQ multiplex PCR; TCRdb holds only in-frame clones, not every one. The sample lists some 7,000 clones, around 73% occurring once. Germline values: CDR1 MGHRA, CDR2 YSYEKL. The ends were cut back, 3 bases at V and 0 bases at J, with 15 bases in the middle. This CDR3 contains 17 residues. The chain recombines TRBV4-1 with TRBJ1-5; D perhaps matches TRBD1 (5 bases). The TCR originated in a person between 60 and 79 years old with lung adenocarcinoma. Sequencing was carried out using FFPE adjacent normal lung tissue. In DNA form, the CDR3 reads TGCGCCAGCAGCCAGGGGGAAGGAGGTAATAGCAATCAGCCCCAGCATTTT. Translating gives CASSQGEGGNSNQPQHF.